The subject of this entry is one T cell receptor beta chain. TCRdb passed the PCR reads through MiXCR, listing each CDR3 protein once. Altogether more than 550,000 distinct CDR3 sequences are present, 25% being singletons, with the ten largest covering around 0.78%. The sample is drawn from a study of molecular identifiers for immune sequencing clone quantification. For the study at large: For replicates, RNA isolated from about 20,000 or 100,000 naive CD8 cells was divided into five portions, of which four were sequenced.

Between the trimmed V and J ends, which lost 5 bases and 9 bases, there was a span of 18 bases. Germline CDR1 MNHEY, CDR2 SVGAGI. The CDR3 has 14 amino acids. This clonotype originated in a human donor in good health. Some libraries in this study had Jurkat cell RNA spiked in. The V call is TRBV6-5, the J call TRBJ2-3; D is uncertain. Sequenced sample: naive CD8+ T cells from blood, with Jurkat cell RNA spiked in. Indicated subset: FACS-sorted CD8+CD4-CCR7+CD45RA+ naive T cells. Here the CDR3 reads CASSRLQFEDTQYF. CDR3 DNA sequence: TGTGCCAGCAGTAGATTGCAATTTGAGGACACGCAGTATTTT.